This is a list of T cell receptor beta chains from one sample in a study of PD-1 blockade in mismatch repair-deficient tumors. Repertoires were generated with immunoSEQ multiplex PCR, while TCRdb's copy carries only in-frame clones and drops some. The sample lists 30,000 to 45,000 clones, around four fifths occurring once. This specimen was PBMCs, taken approximately 41 weeks after starting pembrolizumab. The receptor source for this set is an adult with mismatch repair-deficient cancer. Each CDR3 is given with its conserved first and last residue. D genes are given only for firm matches.

TRBJ1-1,TRBV6-6,-,CARNPGGADTEAFF
TRBJ2-7,TRBV27,TRBD1,CASSLTTGGAYEQYF
TRBJ2-1,TRBV15,TRBD2,CATSRDRSSGYNEQFF
TRBJ2-1,TRBV7-3,TRBD2,CASSPDGSGRYEQFF
TRBJ1-2,TRBV6-1,TRBD1,CASSEWTGLGYTF
TRBJ2-1,TRBV28,TRBD2,CASSIIAGGQSDEQFF
TRBJ2-4,TRBV4-1,TRBD2,CASSRLAREGSKNIQYF
TRBJ2-1,TRBV10-1,-,CASSESRHPLTSSYNEQFF
TRBJ2-1,TRBV5-1,-,CASSLASFALPYSSYNEQFF
TRBJ2-1,TRBV4-1,-,CASSLPDSSYNEQFF
TRBJ2-1,TRBV27,TRBD1,CASSSTGNEQFF
TRBJ2-1,TRBV5-1,TRBD2,CASSLLAGGNNEQFF
TRBJ1-6,TRBV7-8,-,CASSFLSGNSPLHF
TRBJ2-7,TRBV25-1,-,CASSEYVSGGPYEQYF
TRBJ2-1,TRBV30,TRBD2,CAWSRSSGSSYNEQFF
TRBJ2-1,TRBV5-1,TRBD2,CASSLGGGSGYNEQFF
TRBJ2-6,TRBV5-1,-,CASSLDAGSGANVLTF
TRBJ2-1,TRBV19,-,CASRETSLVEQFF